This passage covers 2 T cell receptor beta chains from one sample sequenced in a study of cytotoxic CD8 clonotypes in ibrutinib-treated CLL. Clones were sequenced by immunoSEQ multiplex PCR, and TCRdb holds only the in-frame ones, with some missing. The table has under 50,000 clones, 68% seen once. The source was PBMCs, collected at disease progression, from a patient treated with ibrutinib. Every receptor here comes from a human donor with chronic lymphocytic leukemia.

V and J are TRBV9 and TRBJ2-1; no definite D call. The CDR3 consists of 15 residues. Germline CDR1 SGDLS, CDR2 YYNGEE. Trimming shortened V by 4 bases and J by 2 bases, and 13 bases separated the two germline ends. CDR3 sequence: CASSPIAGTYNEQFF. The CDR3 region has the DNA TGTGCCAGCAGCCCCATCGCAGGAACCTACAATGAGCAGTTCTTC.

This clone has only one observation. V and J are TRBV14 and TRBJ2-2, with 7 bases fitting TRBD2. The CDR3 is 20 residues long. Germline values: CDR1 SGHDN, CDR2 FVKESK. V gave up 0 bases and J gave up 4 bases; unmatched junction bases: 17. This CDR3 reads CASSQDPGGGMIKSTGELFF. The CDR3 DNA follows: TGTGCCAGCAGCCAAGATCCCGGCGGGGGTATGATCAAGTCCACCGGGGAGCTGTTTTTT.